A selection of T cell receptor beta chains follows, all from one sample in a study of control samples from healthy donors and cancer patients. Clones were sequenced by immunoSEQ multiplex PCR, and TCRdb holds only the in-frame ones, with some missing. There are about 220,000 clones in the sample; about 93% occur only once, and about 1.6% lies in the top ten. Sequencing was performed on blood. The receptors shown here come from a man in his fifties in good health. The CDR3 runs from the conserved cysteine through the conserved F or W. Clone sizes are given selectively: once, few, many, or a class where the clone is expanded.

J gene: TRBJ2-7
CDR3 length: 11
V gene: TRBV6-2/TRBV6-3
clone size: -
CDR3 protein: CASSHSYEQYF

J gene: TRBJ1-2
CDR3 length: 14
V gene: TRBV2
clone size: -
CDR3 protein: CASSDQRANYGYTF

J gene: TRBJ1-3
CDR3 length: 15
V gene: TRBV28
clone size: -
CDR3 protein: CASEPGQLSGNTIYF

J gene: TRBJ1-4
CDR3 length: 16
V gene: TRBV19
clone size: -
CDR3 protein: CASSVVTGGPNEKLFF

J gene: TRBJ1-5
CDR3 length: 15
V gene: TRBV10-2
clone size: -
CDR3 protein: CASSESKADNQPQHF

J gene: TRBJ2-1
CDR3 length: 20
V gene: TRBV4-3
clone size: -
CDR3 protein: CASSQAGPGLAGGGHNEQFF

J gene: TRBJ2-7
CDR3 length: 14
V gene: TRBV7-2
clone size: once
CDR3 protein: CASSLGLAGDEQYF

J gene: TRBJ1-4
CDR3 length: 16
V gene: TRBV19
clone size: -
CDR3 protein: CASSPRNRRRNEKLFF

J gene: TRBJ1-1
CDR3 length: 15
V gene: TRBV5-1
clone size: -
CDR3 protein: CASSLGRRDGTEAFF

J gene: TRBJ1-4
CDR3 length: 18
V gene: TRBV4-1
clone size: few
CDR3 protein: CASSQGHTVGDLNEKLFF

J gene: TRBJ2-5
CDR3 length: 14
V gene: TRBV30
clone size: -
CDR3 protein: CAWSRIAGGETQYF

J gene: TRBJ1-1
CDR3 length: 14
V gene: TRBV7-9
clone size: -
CDR3 protein: CASSPRTGGTEAFF

J gene: TRBJ2-1
CDR3 length: 16
V gene: TRBV6-2/TRBV6-3
clone size: -
CDR3 protein: CASSFAGAGRYNEQFF

J gene: TRBJ1-1
CDR3 length: 15
V gene: TRBV4-3
clone size: -
CDR3 protein: CASSQEPGGDTEAFF

J gene: TRBJ1-5
CDR3 length: 16
V gene: TRBV6-6
clone size: -
CDR3 protein: CASRQNMGTGGQPQHF

J gene: TRBJ1-5
CDR3 length: 12
V gene: TRBV28
clone size: -
CDR3 protein: CASKPGPQPQHF

J gene: TRBJ1-2
CDR3 length: 15
V gene: TRBV27
clone size: -
CDR3 protein: CASSLWGSLSGGYTF

J gene: TRBJ1-5
CDR3 length: 13
V gene: TRBV4-1
clone size: -
CDR3 protein: CASSQEWGGPQHF

J gene: TRBJ2-5
CDR3 length: 15
V gene: TRBV5-1
clone size: once
CDR3 protein: CASSPGGRGQETQYF

J gene: TRBJ1-6
CDR3 length: 14
V gene: TRBV19
clone size: -
CDR3 protein: CASSVGADNSPLHF

J gene: TRBJ1-1
CDR3 length: 13
V gene: TRBV15
clone size: -
CDR3 protein: CATSREGGQEAFF

J gene: TRBJ1-1
CDR3 length: 14
V gene: TRBV19
clone size: -
CDR3 protein: CASSSTGLNTEAFF

J gene: TRBJ1-5
CDR3 length: 15
V gene: TRBV3-1/TRBV3-2
clone size: -
CDR3 protein: CASSQSGVSNQPQHF

J gene: TRBJ2-2
CDR3 length: 15
V gene: TRBV5-1
clone size: -
CDR3 protein: CASSLAVGVAGELFF

J gene: TRBJ1-6
CDR3 length: 15
V gene: TRBV7-9
clone size: few
CDR3 protein: CASSLQGADNSPLHF

J gene: TRBJ1-5
CDR3 length: 15
V gene: TRBV19
clone size: -
CDR3 protein: CASSKDRGSNQPQHF

J gene: TRBJ2-5
CDR3 length: 14
V gene: TRBV4-2
clone size: -
CDR3 protein: CASSNRDRKETQYF

J gene: TRBJ1-6
CDR3 length: 15
V gene: TRBV6-1
clone size: -
CDR3 protein: CASSEWRTANSPLHF

J gene: TRBJ1-6
CDR3 length: 15
V gene: TRBV15
clone size: -
CDR3 protein: CATSRDGTGLSALHF

J gene: TRBJ2-5
CDR3 length: 13
V gene: TRBV28
clone size: -
CDR3 protein: CASSYTAQETQYF

J gene: TRBJ2-2
CDR3 length: 16
V gene: TRBV5-1
clone size: -
CDR3 protein: CASSPRTGANTGELFF

J gene: TRBJ1-2
CDR3 length: 15
V gene: TRBV4-1
clone size: -
CDR3 protein: CASSQDRQGYYGYTF

J gene: TRBJ1-1
CDR3 length: 12
V gene: TRBV28
clone size: -
CDR3 protein: CASSFQAGEAFF

J gene: TRBJ2-1
CDR3 length: 15
V gene: TRBV5-1
clone size: -
CDR3 protein: CASSFVPTGGNEQFF

J gene: TRBJ2-3
CDR3 length: 14
V gene: TRBV7-9
clone size: -
CDR3 protein: CASSPLVSTDTQYF

J gene: TRBJ1-1
CDR3 length: 15
V gene: TRBV27
clone size: -
CDR3 protein: CASSLIPDLNTEAFF

J gene: TRBJ2-3
CDR3 length: 18
V gene: TRBV9
clone size: -
CDR3 protein: CASSVGGGSGGVGDTQYF

J gene: TRBJ1-3
CDR3 length: 16
V gene: TRBV9
clone size: -
CDR3 protein: CASSVGQGNSGNTIYF

J gene: TRBJ2-7
CDR3 length: 15
V gene: TRBV4-3
clone size: -
CDR3 protein: CASSQDSGLANEQYF

J gene: TRBJ1-5
CDR3 length: 15
V gene: TRBV2
clone size: -
CDR3 protein: CASTTDRPSNQPQHF

J gene: TRBJ2-1
CDR3 length: 16
V gene: TRBV9
clone size: -
CDR3 protein: CASSSWTGIVDNEQFF

J gene: TRBJ2-1
CDR3 length: 16
V gene: TRBV7-2
clone size: -
CDR3 protein: CASSLSGTGFYNEQFF

J gene: TRBJ2-3
CDR3 length: 16
V gene: TRBV4-2
clone size: -
CDR3 protein: CASSQEGGGATDTQYF

J gene: TRBJ2-7
CDR3 length: 12
V gene: TRBV2
clone size: -
CDR3 protein: CASGRAAYEQYF

J gene: TRBJ2-7
CDR3 length: 14
V gene: TRBV30
clone size: -
CDR3 protein: CAWSKGTGTSEQYF

J gene: TRBJ2-7
CDR3 length: 12
V gene: TRBV29-1
clone size: -
CDR3 protein: CSVADRFNEQYF

J gene: TRBJ2-1
CDR3 length: 14
V gene: TRBV19
clone size: -
CDR3 protein: CASKGASSYNEQFF

J gene: TRBJ1-3
CDR3 length: 14
V gene: TRBV19
clone size: -
CDR3 protein: CASKSRGSGNTIYF

J gene: TRBJ2-2
CDR3 length: 14
V gene: TRBV10-1
clone size: -
CDR3 protein: CASRGQGDTGELFF

J gene: TRBJ2-6
CDR3 length: 13
V gene: TRBV19
clone size: once
CDR3 protein: CASSSAGANVLTF

J gene: TRBJ2-1
CDR3 length: 15
V gene: TRBV15
clone size: -
CDR3 protein: CATHPLAGEGNEQFF

J gene: TRBJ2-7
CDR3 length: 13
V gene: TRBV2
clone size: few
CDR3 protein: CASRRGQSYEQYF

J gene: TRBJ1-1
CDR3 length: 14
V gene: TRBV11-2
clone size: -
CDR3 protein: CASSAGQGNTEAFF

J gene: TRBJ2-2
CDR3 length: 18
V gene: TRBV5-1
clone size: -
CDR3 protein: CASSWTRASGGSTGELFF

J gene: TRBJ1-2
CDR3 length: 16
V gene: TRBV24-1
clone size: once
CDR3 protein: CATSDRTPGQGQGYTF

J gene: TRBJ2-5
CDR3 length: 13
V gene: TRBV20-1
clone size: -
CDR3 protein: CSASLGPGETQYF

J gene: TRBJ2-5
CDR3 length: 11
V gene: TRBV12-3/TRBV12-4
clone size: -
CDR3 protein: CASSLSETQYF

J gene: TRBJ2-1
CDR3 length: 16
V gene: TRBV28
clone size: -
CDR3 protein: CASRSKRLSGDNEQFF

J gene: TRBJ2-7
CDR3 length: 11
V gene: TRBV3-1/TRBV3-2
clone size: -
CDR3 protein: CASSQAHEQYF